The 8 T cell receptor beta chains below were found in one sample sequenced in a study of cytomegalovirus exposure and HLA in healthy donors. Vbeta (60) and Jbeta (13) primers were used in the PCR. The method was immunoSEQ multiplex PCR; TCRdb's version includes in-frame clones alone and lacks a portion of them. The table lists around 170,000 clones, roughly 82% of them singletons, with approximately 2.9% in the top ten. The material sequenced was PBMCs. The source of these receptors is a woman aged 50 to 60 in good health and CMV-seropositive.

The rearrangement uses TRBV5-1 and TRBJ2-1; 10 bases are shared with TRBD2. The CDR3 covers 16 residues. V shed 2 bases, J shed 4 bases, and the junction held 6 bases outside the gene matches. The germline V gene has CDR1 SGHRS and CDR2 YFSETQ. The CDR3 protein is CASSFIAGGQYNEQFF. CDR3 DNA sequence: TGCGCCAGCAGCTTTATAGCGGGGGGCCAATACAATGAGCAGTTCTTC.

V usage is TRBV28 and J usage is TRBJ2-3, with a possible D match to TRBD1 (5 bases). This CDR3 has 16 residues. Trimming cost V 5 bases and J 2 bases, with 17 bases left between them. The germline V gene encodes CDR1 MDHEN and CDR2 SYDVKM. DNA for the CDR3: TGTGCCAGCAGTGTCGGTAGGGGAAGGGTCACAGATACGCAGTATTTT. Amino acids: CASSVGRGRVTDTQYF. The entire variable domain, with the rest obtained from reference TRBV28 and TRBJ2-3, is as follows: DVKVTQSSRYLVKRTGEKVFLECVQDMDHENMFWYRQDPGLGLRLIYFSYDVKMKEKGDIPEGYSVSREKKERFSLILESASTNQTSMYLCASSVGRGRVTDTQYFGPGTRLTVL.

With regard to this clone: One junction end disagrees with the germline gene, perhaps due to a read error. This rearrangement joins TRBV7-9 to TRBJ1-4; D may be TRBD1 (5 bases). CDR1 is SEHNR, CDR2 FQNEAQ, per germline (reference sequence). The CDR3 has 15 amino acids. CDR3 bases: TGTTCCAGCAGCTTAGGAACCGTCGGGGGTGAAAAACTGTTTTTT. This encodes CSSSLGTVGGEKLFF.

The chain has TRBV7-2 and TRBJ2-3; 10 bases agree with TRBD1. The CDR3 extends over 18 amino acids. Germline V gene data show CDR1 as SGHTA and CDR2 as FQGNSA. With V trimmed by 3 bases and J by 2 bases, 11 bases remained unmatched. The CDR3: CASSFRGDRGVHTDTQYF. As DNA, the CDR3 is TGTGCCAGCAGCTTTCGGGGGGACAGGGGTGTCCACACAGATACGCAGTATTTT.

The CDR3 spells CASSWGTDTYNEQFF. The CDR3 bases are TGCGCCAGCAGCTGGGGGACAGATACCTACAATGAGCAGTTCTTC. The chain links TRBV5-1 to TRBJ2-1; 7 bases are shared with TRBD1. The trim removed 3 bases at V and 2 bases at J, leaving 5 bases unmatched. This CDR3 has 15 amino acids. The germline V gene has CDR1 SGHRS and CDR2 YFSETQ.

The chain links TRBV18 to TRBJ1-2, with D possibly matching TRBD1 (6 bases). The CDR3 has 14 residues. V was pared by 1 base and J by 4 bases, with 10 bases between. Germline values: CDR1 KGHSH, CDR2 LQKENI. The CDR3 here is CASSPLPDSYGYTF. The CDR3 DNA follows: TGTGCCAGCTCACCACTCCCGGACAGCTATGGCTACACCTTC.

This sequence joins TRBV2 and TRBJ2-3; D unresolved. CDR3 length equals 12 residues. Germline V lookup: CDR1 SNHLY, CDR2 FYNNEI. Trimming cost V 2 bases and J 6 bases, with 6 bases left between them. This CDR3 is CASSERSDTQYF. Here the CDR3 DNA reads TGTGCCAGCAGTGAACGGAGTGATACGCAGTATTTT.

The rearrangement links TRBV6-6 to TRBJ2-1; 10 bases line up with TRBD2. V dropped 7 bases and J dropped 8; count of bases not matched to a gene: 8. There are 14 residues in the CDR3. From germline, CDR1 is MNHNY and CDR2 SVGAGI (reference sequence). This CDR3 is CASKSGGAGHEQFF. The DNA for the CDR3 is TGTGCCAGCAAGAGCGGGGGGGCTGGACATGAGCAGTTCTTC.